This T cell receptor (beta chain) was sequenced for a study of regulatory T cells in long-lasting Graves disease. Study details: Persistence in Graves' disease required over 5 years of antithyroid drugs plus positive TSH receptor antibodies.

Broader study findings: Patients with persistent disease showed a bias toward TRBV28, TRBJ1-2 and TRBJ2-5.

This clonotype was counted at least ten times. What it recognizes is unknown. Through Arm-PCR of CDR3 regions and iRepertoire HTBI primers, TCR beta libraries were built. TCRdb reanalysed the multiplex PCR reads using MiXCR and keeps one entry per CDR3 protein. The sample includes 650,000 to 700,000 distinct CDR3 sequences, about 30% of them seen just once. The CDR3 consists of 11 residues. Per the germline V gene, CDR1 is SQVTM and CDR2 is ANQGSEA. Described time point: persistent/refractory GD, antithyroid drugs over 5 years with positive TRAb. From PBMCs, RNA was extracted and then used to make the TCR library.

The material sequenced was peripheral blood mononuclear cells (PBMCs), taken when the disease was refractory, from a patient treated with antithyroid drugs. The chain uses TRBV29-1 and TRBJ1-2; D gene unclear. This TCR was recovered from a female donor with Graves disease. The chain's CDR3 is CTCLEDYGYTF. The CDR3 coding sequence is TGCACGTGCCTGGAGGACTATGGCTACACCTTC. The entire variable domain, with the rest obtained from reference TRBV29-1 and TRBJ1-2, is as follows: SAVISQKPSRDICQRGTSLTIQCQVDSQVTMMFWYRQQPGQSLTLIATANQGSEATYESGFVIDKFPISRPNLTFSTLTVSNMSPEDSSIYLCTCLEDYGYTFGSGTRLTVV.